This TCR beta chain emerged from a study of early stage breast cancer tumors. Study information: Most invasive tumors, about 75% of the 16, were ER+/PR+/HER2-. The ER+/PR+/HER2- tumors included seven or eight ductal and a handful of lobular carcinomas. The study's findings and limits: Bulk DNA sequencing of unsorted cells missed chain pairing and markers. Tumor and normal breast were distinguished via blood comparison in about 90% of the 16 patients.

CDR3 length equals 16 residues. V lost 4 bases and J lost 3; bases outside the gene matches: 10. Germline CDR1 and CDR2: SGHRS and YFSETQ. In regard to this clone: Its antigen is not known.

TCRdb keeps only in-frame clones here, not all; method: immunoSEQ multiplex PCR. The sample has about 19,000 clones; over 70% are singletons. The chain is built from TRBV5-1 and TRBJ2-1, with 7 bases that match TRBD1. The sequence derives from a person aged 70 to 85 with breast cancer. Sequencing was performed on blood. This chain's CDR3 is CASSIAGGLVYNEQFF. The CDR3 region has the DNA TGCGCCAGCAGCATCGCAGGGGGTCTCGTCTACAATGAGCAGTTCTTC.